This TCR beta chain was recorded in a study of identifying expanded T cells in peripheral blood. TCRdb keeps only in-frame clones here, not all; method: immunoSEQ multiplex PCR. The table has about 52,000 clones, 82% seen once. Findings and caveats of the study: Variance in clone template counts between approximately 2-week samples significantly increased with total template count across all healthy donors. Differentially abundant clones: around 1.2 between replicates, 16.4 at roughly 13 days, around 20 at four.

In this sample, this clone turned up once. Its specificity is not known. V was cut by 1 base and J by 8 bases, with 13 bases left in between. From germline, CDR1 is SGHNT and CDR2 YYREEE (reference sequence). There are 14 residues in the CDR3. No infections or other immune events were documented during collection. The V and J genes are TRBV5-4 and TRBJ2-1, with D possibly being TRBD2 (6 bases). The sequenced material came from blood. The receptor was derived from a person aged 18-69 years in good health. The CDR3 loop reads CASSLLLEGDEQFF. CDR3 coding DNA: TGTGCCAGCAGCTTGCTGTTGGAGGGCGATGAGCAGTTCTTC.